This T cell receptor beta chain was obtained from a study of graft-versus-host responses after intestinal transplantation. By share of the sample, this clone is medium-sized. The V gene lost 0 bases and the J gene lost 4 bases, with 12 bases spanning the gap. Germline V gives CDR1 MNHEY, CDR2 SVGAGI. This CDR3 is 15 amino acids long. The culture paired approximately 200,000 irradiated violet-dye-labeled stimulators with approximately 200,000 CFSE-labeled responders. This table comes from immunoSEQ multiplex PCR, and its TCRdb copy is limited to in-frame clones, with some not included. The table includes roughly 20,000 clones, about 45% detected once.

The receptor was isolated from a human patient who was an organ donor for intestinal transplantation. The rearrangement joins TRBV6-5 to TRBJ1-2; D possibly corresponds to TRBD1 (5 bases). Here the sequenced sample was alloreactive CD8+ T cells from a mixed lymphocyte reaction culture, taken before transplantation. This sample's subset: CFSE-low proliferating T cells sorted from roughly 6-day pre-transplant mixed lymphocyte reaction (GvH or HvG direction). CDR3 nucleotide sequence: TGTGCCAGCAGTTACTCTACAGGTTCATCCTATGGCTACACCTTC. Translating it yields CASSYSTGSSYGYTF.